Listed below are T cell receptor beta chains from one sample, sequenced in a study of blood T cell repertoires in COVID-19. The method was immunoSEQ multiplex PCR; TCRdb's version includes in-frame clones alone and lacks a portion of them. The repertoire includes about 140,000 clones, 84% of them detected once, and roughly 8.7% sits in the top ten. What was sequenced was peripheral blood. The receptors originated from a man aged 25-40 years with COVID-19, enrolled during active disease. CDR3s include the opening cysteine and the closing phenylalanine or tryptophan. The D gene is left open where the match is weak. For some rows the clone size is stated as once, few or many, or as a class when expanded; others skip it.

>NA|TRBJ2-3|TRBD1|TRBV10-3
CAISEPGQGLTDTQYF
TGTGCCATCAGTGAGCCGGGACAGGGGTTGACAGATACGCAGTATTTT
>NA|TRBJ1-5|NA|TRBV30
CAWSPTGRAGNQPQHF
TGTGCCTGGAGTCCCACAGGTCGTGCGGGCAATCAGCCCCAGCATTTT
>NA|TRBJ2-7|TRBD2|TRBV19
CASSPGGGSSSYEQYF
TGTGCCAGTAGTCCCGGGGGGGGCAGCTCCTCCTACGAGCAGTACTTC
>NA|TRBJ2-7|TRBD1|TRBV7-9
CASSSGGTGEHEQYF
TGTGCCAGCAGCTCCGGGGGGACAGGGGAGCACGAGCAGTACTTC
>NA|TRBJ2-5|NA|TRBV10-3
CAISEPARSQETQYF
TGTGCCATCAGTGAGCCGGCGCGGAGTCAAGAGACCCAGTACTTC
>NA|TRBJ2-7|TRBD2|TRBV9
CASSVAPSGRAYEQYF
TGTGCCAGCAGCGTAGCTCCTAGCGGGAGGGCCTACGAGCAGTACTTC
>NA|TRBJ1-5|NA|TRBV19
CASKYPHDSNQPQHF
TGTGCCAGTAAATACCCACATGACAGTAATCAGCCCCAGCATTTT
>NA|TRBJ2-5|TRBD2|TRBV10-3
CAISDPGLAEPEETQYF
TGTGCCATCAGTGACCCCGGACTAGCGGAGCCCGAAGAGACCCAGTACTTC
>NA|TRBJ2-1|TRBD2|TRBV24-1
CATSRTSGRVGGEQFF
TGTGCCACCAGTCGGACTAGCGGGAGGGTAGGGGGTGAGCAGTTCTTC
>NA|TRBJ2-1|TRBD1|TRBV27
CASSLSRGTWNEQFF
TGTGCCAGCAGTTTAAGCAGGGGGACATGGAATGAGCAGTTCTTC
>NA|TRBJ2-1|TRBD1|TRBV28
CASSRDSPSYNEQFF
TGTGCCAGCAGCCGGGACAGCCCATCCTACAATGAGCAGTTCTTC
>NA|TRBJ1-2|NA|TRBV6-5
CASSTLSGGYGYTF
TGTGCCAGCAGTACCCTTTCGGGGGGCTATGGCTACACCTTC
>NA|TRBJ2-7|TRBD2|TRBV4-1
CASSQDIAGTIYEQYF
TGCGCCAGCAGCCAAGATATAGCGGGTACTATATACGAGCAGTACTTC
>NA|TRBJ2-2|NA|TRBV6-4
CASSDSRGGELFF
TGTGCCAGCAGTGACTCCCGCGGAGGGGAGCTGTTTTTT
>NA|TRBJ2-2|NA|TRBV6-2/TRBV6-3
CASSYSGPRQMNTGELFF
TGTGCCAGCAGTTACTCGGGGCCCAGGCAGATGAACACCGGGGAGCTGTTTTTT
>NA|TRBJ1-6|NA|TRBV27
CASSWARTEPNSPLHF
TGTGCCAGCAGTTGGGCGAGGACAGAACCTAATTCACCCCTCCACTTT
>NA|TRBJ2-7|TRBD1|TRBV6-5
CASTGRGPYEQYF
TGTGCCAGCACTGGCAGGGGGCCGTACGAGCAGTACTTC
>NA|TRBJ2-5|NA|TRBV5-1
CASSPGRETQYF
TGCGCCAGCAGCCCCGGTCGGGAGACCCAGTACTTC
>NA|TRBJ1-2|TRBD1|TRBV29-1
CSVPGTGVDGYTF
TGCAGCGTCCCCGGGACAGGGGTCGACGGCTACACCTTC
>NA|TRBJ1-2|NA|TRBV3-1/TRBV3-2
CASSSGDGYGYTF
TGTGCCAGCAGTTCAGGGGATGGCTATGGCTACACCTTC
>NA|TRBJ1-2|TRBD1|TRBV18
CASSPRDRVNYGYTF
TGTGCCAGCTCACCGAGGGACAGGGTAAACTATGGCTACACCTTC
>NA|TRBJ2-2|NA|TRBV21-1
CASRPTGALSPGELFF
TGTGCCAGCAGACCGACAGGGGCCTTATCCCCCGGGGAGCTGTTTTTT
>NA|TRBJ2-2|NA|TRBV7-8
CASSLAGAGELFF
TGTGCCAGCAGCTTAGCAGGGGCCGGGGAGCTGTTTTTT
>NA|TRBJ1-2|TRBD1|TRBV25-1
CASSASQGARGYTF
TGTGCCAGCAGTGCTTCACAGGGGGCGAGAGGCTACACCTTC
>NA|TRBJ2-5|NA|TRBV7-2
CASSHTAPQETQYF
TGTGCCAGCAGCCATACCGCGCCCCAAGAGACCCAGTACTTC
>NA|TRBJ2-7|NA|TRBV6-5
CASSYSSGSSYEQYF
TGTGCCAGCAGTTACTCGTCTGGCTCCTCCTACGAGCAGTACTTC
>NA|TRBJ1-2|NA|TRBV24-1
CATSDRDVPPYGYTF
TGTGCCACCAGTGATCGGGATGTTCCTCCCTATGGCTACACCTTC
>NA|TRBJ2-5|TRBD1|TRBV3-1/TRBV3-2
CASSWGQGETQYF
TGTGCCAGCAGTTGGGGACAGGGTGAGACCCAGTACTTC
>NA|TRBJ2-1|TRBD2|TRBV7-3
CASSVSGSTYNEQFF
TGTGCCAGCAGCGTTAGCGGGAGTACCTACAATGAGCAGTTCTTC
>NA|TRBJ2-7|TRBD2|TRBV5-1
CASSPPGLAGYEQYF
TGCGCCAGCAGCCCACCGGGACTAGCGGGTTACGAGCAGTACTTC
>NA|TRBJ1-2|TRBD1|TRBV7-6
CASSSSIGGAEGYTF
TGTGCCAGCAGCTCTTCTATAGGGGGCGCAGAGGGCTACACCTTC
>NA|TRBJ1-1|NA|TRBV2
CASSEKGKAFF
TGTGCCAGCAGTGAAAAGGGGAAAGCTTTCTTT
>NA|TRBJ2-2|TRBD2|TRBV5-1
CASSLGLAGGPRAGELFF
TGCGCCAGCAGCTTGGGACTAGCGGGAGGTCCTAGGGCCGGGGAGCTGTTTTTT
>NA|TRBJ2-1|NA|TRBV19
CASRRGVHEQFF
TGTGCCAGTAGGAGAGGCGTGCATGAGCAGTTCTTC
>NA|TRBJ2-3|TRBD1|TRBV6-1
CASSAGQLRGPDTQYF
TGTGCCAGCAGTGCGGGACAGCTTAGGGGCCCAGATACGCAGTATTTT
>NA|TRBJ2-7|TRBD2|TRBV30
CAWRLAGTYEQYF
TGTGCCTGGAGGTTAGCGGGTACCTACGAGCAGTACTTC
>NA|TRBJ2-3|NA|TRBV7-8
CASSSPGTLTSTDTQYF
TGTGCCAGCAGCTCCCCCGGTACTCTAACTAGCACAGATACGCAGTATTTT
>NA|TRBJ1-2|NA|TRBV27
CASSLHTGYGYTF
TGTGCCAGCAGTTTACACACAGGGTATGGCTACACCTTC
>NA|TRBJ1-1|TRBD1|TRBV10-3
CAIRGTTGINTEAFF
TGTGCCATCAGAGGAACGACAGGGATTAACACTGAAGCTTTCTTT
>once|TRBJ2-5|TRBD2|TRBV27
CASSRTSGRQETQYF
TGTGCCAGCAGTCGGACTAGCGGGCGACAAGAGACCCAGTACTTC
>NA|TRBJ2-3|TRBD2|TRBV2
CASREPSRLAHTDTQYF
TGTGCCAGCAGAGAACCCTCCCGACTAGCGCACACAGATACGCAGTATTTT
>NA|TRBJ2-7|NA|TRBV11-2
CASSLETGVLYEQYF
TGTGCCAGCAGCTTGGAGACGGGGGTTCTTTACGAGCAGTACTTC
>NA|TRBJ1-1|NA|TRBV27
CASSLQRGKNTEAFF
TGTGCCAGCAGTCTACAGCGGGGGAAGAACACTGAAGCTTTCTTT
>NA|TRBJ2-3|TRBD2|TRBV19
CASSMRWEGPPTDTQYF
TGTGCCAGTAGTATGAGGTGGGAGGGCCCTCCCACAGATACGCAGTATTTT
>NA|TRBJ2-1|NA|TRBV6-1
CASSERAGRSYNEQFF
TGTGCCAGCAGTGAGAGGGCGGGCCGCTCCTACAATGAGCAGTTCTTC
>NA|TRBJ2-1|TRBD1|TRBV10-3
CAIRDRGGYNEQFF
TGTGCCATCAGAGACAGGGGGGGGTACAATGAGCAGTTCTTC
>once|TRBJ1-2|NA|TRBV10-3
CAIMGGQSYGYTF
TGTGCCATCATGGGGGGGCAATCCTATGGCTACACCTTC
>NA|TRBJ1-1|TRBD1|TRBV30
CAWSVSWTGNTEAFF
TGTGCCTGGAGTGTCTCCTGGACAGGCAACACTGAAGCTTTCTTT
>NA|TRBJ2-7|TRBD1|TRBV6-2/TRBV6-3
CASSRGQGSSYEQYF
TGTGCCAGCAGCCGAGGACAGGGGTCCTCCTACGAGCAGTACTTC